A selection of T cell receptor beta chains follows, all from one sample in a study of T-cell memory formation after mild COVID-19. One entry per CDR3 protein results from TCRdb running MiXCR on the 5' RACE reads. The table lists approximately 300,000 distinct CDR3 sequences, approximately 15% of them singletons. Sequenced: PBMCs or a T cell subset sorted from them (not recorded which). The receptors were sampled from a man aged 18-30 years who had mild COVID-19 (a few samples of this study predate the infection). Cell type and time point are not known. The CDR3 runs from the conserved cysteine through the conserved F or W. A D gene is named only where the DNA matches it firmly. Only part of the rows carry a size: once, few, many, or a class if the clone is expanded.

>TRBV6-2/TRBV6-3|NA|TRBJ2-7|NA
TGTGCCAGCAGTTTAGAGAGGACCTACTACGAGCAGTACTTC
CASSLERTYYEQYF
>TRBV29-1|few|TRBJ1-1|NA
TGCAGCGTTGGGTTGAACACTGAAGCTTTCTTT
CSVGLNTEAFF
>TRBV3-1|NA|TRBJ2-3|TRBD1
TGTGCCAGCAGCACCCGCTTCAGGGGGATAGATACGCAGTATTTT
CASSTRFRGIDTQYF
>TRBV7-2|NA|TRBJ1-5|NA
TGTGCCAGCAGCTTAGGGCAGTATCAGCCCCAGCATTTT
CASSLGQYQPQHF
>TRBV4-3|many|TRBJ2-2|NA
TGCGCCAGCAGCCAAGAGGTTTTGGGGAACACCGGGGAGCTGTTTTTT
CASSQEVLGNTGELFF
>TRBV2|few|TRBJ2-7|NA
TGTGCCAGCATTCCTAACAGTGTCTCCTACGAGCAGTACTTC
CASIPNSVSYEQYF
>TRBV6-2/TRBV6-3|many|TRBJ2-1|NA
TGTGCCAGCAGTTACGGGCTAGCGTTCTACAATGAGCAGTTCTTC
CASSYGLAFYNEQFF
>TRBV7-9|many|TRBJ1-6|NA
TGTGCCAGCAGCTCTGGGCGGCTCTATAATTCACCCCTCCACTTT
CASSSGRLYNSPLHF
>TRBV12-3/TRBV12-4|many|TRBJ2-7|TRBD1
TGTGCCAGCAGCCAGTACCGGGACAGGGGTTACGAGCAGTACTTC
CASSQYRDRGYEQYF
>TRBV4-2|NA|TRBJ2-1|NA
TGTGCCAGCAGCCGATCTGGAAGCGGTGGGGACAATGAGCAGTTCTTC
CASSRSGSGGDNEQFF
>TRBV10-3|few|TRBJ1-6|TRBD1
TGTGCCATCAGACGCGCGGGGACAGGGATATCACCCCTCCACTTT
CAIRRAGTGISPLHF
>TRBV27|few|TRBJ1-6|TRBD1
TGTGCCAGCAGTACCGACAGGGTTAAATCACCCCTCCACTTT
CASSTDRVKSPLHF
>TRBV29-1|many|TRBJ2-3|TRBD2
TGCAGCGTGGCGGGGGGGAGAGATACGCAGTATTTT
CSVAGGRDTQYF
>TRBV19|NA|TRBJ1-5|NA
TGTGCCAGGAGAGATCAGCCCCAGCATTTT
CARRDQPQHF
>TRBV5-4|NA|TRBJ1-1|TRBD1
TGTGCCAGTTACACAGGGGCGGTCACTGAAGCTTTCTTT
CASYTGAVTEAFF
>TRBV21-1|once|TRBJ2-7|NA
TGTGCCAGCAGCACGATTAATGGTCTAGCGGGGCTGTACGAGCAGTACTTC
CASSTINGLAGLYEQYF
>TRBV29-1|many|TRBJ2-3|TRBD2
TGCAGCGTTGCCGAGGGACTAGCGAGAGATACGCAGTATTTT
CSVAEGLARDTQYF
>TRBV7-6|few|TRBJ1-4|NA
TGTGCCAGCGGGGCAGGAGGGGGTATAACTAATGAAAAACTGTTTTTT
CASGAGGGITNEKLFF
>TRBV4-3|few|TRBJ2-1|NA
TGCGCCAGCAGCCAAGAGCTTCGTAGGGGACTCTACAATGAGCAGTTCTTC
CASSQELRRGLYNEQFF
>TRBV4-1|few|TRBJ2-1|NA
TGCGCCAGCAGCCAACCTAGGGAGAGAAACAATGAGCAGTTCTTC
CASSQPRERNNEQFF
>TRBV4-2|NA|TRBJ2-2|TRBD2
TGTGCCAGCAGCCAAGATACGAGTGCGGGGGGTACCGGGGAGCTGTTTTTT
CASSQDTSAGGTGELFF
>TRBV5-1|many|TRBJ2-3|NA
TGCGCCAGCAGCTTGGACAGGTTCCCTCCCACAGATACGCAGTATTTT
CASSLDRFPPTDTQYF
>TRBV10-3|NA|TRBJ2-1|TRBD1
TGTGCCATCAGACGGACAGGGTCTTCCTACAATGAGCAGTTCTTC
CAIRRTGSSYNEQFF
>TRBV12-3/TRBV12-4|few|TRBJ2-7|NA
TGTGCCAGCACCAGGGGACGGTCCCACGAGCAGTACTTC
CASTRGRSHEQYF
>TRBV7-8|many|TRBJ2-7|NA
TGTGCCAGCAGCTTATACGGGGAGCAGTACTTC
CASSLYGEQYF
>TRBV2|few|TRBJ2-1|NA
TGTGCCAGCAGTGAAGGGGGATCGGGGCTCTACAATGAGCAGTTCTTC
CASSEGGSGLYNEQFF
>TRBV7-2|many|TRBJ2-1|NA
TGTGCCAGCAGCCCAAACAGGGACCGCTCCTACAATGAGCAGTTCTTC
CASSPNRDRSYNEQFF
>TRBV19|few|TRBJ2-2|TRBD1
TGTGCCAGCAACCGAGGACAGGGCACCGGGGAGCTGTTTTTT
CASNRGQGTGELFF
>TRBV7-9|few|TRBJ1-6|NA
TGTGCCAGCAGCTTAGGTTGGCCTGATTCACCCCTCCACTTT
CASSLGWPDSPLHF
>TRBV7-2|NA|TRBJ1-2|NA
TGTGCCAGCAGCATAGGTTTAGGAGATGGCTACACCTTC
CASSIGLGDGYTF
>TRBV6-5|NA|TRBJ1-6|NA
TGTGCCAGCAGTTCGCAGGGGCCGCTTGTTAATTCACCCCTCCACTTT
CASSSQGPLVNSPLHF
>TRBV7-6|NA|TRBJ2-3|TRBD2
TGTGCCAGCAGCTCAGAATCCGGGGGGGCTAGCACAGATACGCAGTATTTT
CASSSESGGASTDTQYF
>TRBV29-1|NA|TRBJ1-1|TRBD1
TGCAGCGTCACAGGGGTTGGGACTGAAGCTTTCTTT
CSVTGVGTEAFF
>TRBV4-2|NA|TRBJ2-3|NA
TGTGCCAGCAGCCAAGATGGTACTAGGGGATACACAGATACGCAGTATTTT
CASSQDGTRGYTDTQYF
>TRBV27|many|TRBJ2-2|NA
TGTGCCAGCAGTTTACAGTACGGGGGCAGGGAGCTGTTTTTT
CASSLQYGGRELFF
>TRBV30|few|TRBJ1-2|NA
TGTGCCTGGAGTCGACAGCCTAACTATGGCTACACCTTC
CAWSRQPNYGYTF
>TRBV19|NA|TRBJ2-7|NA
TGTGCCAGTAGTAACCAAAAGGGTGGCGAGCAGTACTTC
CASSNQKGGEQYF
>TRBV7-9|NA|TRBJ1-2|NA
TGTGCCAGCAGCTTGGATCGGGGGAAACGCTACACCTTC
CASSLDRGKRYTF
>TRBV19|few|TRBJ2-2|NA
TGTGCCAGTAGTATAAGGTTATCCGGGGAGCTGTTTTTT
CASSIRLSGELFF
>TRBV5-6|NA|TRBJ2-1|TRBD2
TGTGCCAGCAGCTTGGGAGGACTAGCGGGGGGGCTCATGGGTGAGCAGTTCTTC
CASSLGGLAGGLMGEQFF
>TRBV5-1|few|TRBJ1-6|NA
TGCGCCAGCAGCCGAGCGCTTCGGACCGAGCATGATTCACCCCTCCACTTT
CASSRALRTEHDSPLHF